The rows below give T cell receptor beta chains drawn from one sample of a study of identical twins. TCRdb ran MiXCR on the 5' RACE reads and lists one entry per CDR3 protein. The profile shows 450,000 to 650,000 distinct CDR3 sequences, roughly 9.9% of them singletons. These sequences were also reported in another study, on yellow fever vaccine responses in identical twins.

The sample comprised PBMCs. These receptors came from a woman between 18 and 29 years old in good health. Both conserved end residues are trimmed from each CDR3. Fields, in order: V gene, J gene, D gene, clone size, CDR3 protein. A D gene is named only where the DNA matches it firmly. Where a row states a size, it is once, few, many or the class of an expanded clone; other rows omit it.

v_gene: TRBV11-2
j_gene: TRBJ1-5
d_gene: TRBD1
abundance: few
CDR3aa: ASSPRGQGPYSNQPQH

v_gene: TRBV7-9
j_gene: TRBJ2-5
d_gene: .
abundance: few
CDR3aa: ASSLYRGPQETQY

v_gene: TRBV9
j_gene: TRBJ2-4
d_gene: .
abundance: .
CDR3aa: ASSVDPGEVPQY

v_gene: TRBV5-1
j_gene: TRBJ2-5
d_gene: .
abundance: .
CDR3aa: ASSQALGSISGETQY

v_gene: TRBV29-1
j_gene: TRBJ1-2
d_gene: .
abundance: .
CDR3aa: SVEDLGMSYYGYT

v_gene: TRBV6-1
j_gene: TRBJ2-3
d_gene: .
abundance: many
CDR3aa: ASSLSLVLGTDTQY

v_gene: TRBV12-3/TRBV12-4
j_gene: TRBJ2-5
d_gene: .
abundance: many
CDR3aa: ASSSGSGVRIQETQY

v_gene: TRBV7-2
j_gene: TRBJ2-3
d_gene: .
abundance: few
CDR3aa: ASSLFVGPSTDTQY

v_gene: TRBV11-2
j_gene: TRBJ2-1
d_gene: TRBD2
abundance: .
CDR3aa: ASSRDQTGGAYNEQF

v_gene: TRBV7-9
j_gene: TRBJ2-1
d_gene: TRBD2
abundance: .
CDR3aa: ASVPSGVNHEQF